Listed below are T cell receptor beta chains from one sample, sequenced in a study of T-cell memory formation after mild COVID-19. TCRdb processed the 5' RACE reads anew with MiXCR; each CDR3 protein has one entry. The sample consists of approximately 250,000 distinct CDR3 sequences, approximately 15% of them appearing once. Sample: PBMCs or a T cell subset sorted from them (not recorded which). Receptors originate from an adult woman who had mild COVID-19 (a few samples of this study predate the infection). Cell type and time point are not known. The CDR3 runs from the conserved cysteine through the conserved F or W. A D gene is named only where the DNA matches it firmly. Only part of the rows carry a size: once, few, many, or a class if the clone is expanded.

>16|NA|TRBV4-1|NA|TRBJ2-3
CASSQFTGTGTDTQYF
TGCGCCAGCAGCCAATTTACCGGGACCGGCACAGATACGCAGTATTTT
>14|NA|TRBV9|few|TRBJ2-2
CASSVVSYTGELFF
TGTGCCAGCAGCGTAGTGAGCTACACCGGGGAGCTGTTTTTT
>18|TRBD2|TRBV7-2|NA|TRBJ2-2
CASSRGLAGGRSTGELFF
TGTGCCAGCAGCCGAGGACTAGCGGGAGGGCGTTCCACCGGGGAGCTGTTTTTT
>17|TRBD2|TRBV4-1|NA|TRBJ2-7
CASSQGPSGGASREQYF
TGCGCCAGCAGCCAGGGCCCTAGCGGGGGGGCGTCTAGGGAGCAGTACTTC
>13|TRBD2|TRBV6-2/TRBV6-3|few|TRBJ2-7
CASNEGTSGEQYF
TGTGCCAGCAACGAGGGGACTAGCGGCGAGCAGTACTTC
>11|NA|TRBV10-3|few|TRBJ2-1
CAISETNEQFF
TGTGCCATCAGTGAAACTAATGAGCAGTTCTTC
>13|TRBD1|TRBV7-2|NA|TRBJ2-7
CASSLGHRGEQYF
TGTGCCAGCAGCTTAGGTCACAGGGGCGAGCAGTACTTC
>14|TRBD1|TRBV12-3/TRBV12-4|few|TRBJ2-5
CASSSRGPGETQYF
TGTGCCAGCAGTTCCAGGGGGCCAGGAGAGACCCAGTACTTC
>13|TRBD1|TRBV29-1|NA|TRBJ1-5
CSAVGGGNQPQHF
TGCAGCGCCGTAGGGGGCGGCAATCAGCCCCAGCATTTT
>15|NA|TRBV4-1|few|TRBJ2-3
CASSHLRESTDTQYF
TGCGCCAGCAGCCACCTCAGGGAAAGCACAGATACGCAGTATTTT
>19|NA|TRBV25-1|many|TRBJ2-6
CASSECSTTVRVGANVLTF
TGTGCCAGCAGTGAATGTTCGACAACAGTCCGAGTTGGGGCCAACGTCCTGACTTTC
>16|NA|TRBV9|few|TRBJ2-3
CASSPRAATSTDTQYF
TGTGCCAGCAGCCCAAGAGCGGCGACTAGCACAGATACGCAGTATTTT
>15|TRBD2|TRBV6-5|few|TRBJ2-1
CASIGGASGESEQFF
TGTGCCAGCATTGGAGGGGCTAGCGGGGAGTCTGAGCAGTTCTTC
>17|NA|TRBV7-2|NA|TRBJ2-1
CASSLSLMASGANEQFF
TGTGCCAGCAGCTTAAGTCTGATGGCGTCAGGGGCCAATGAGCAGTTCTTC
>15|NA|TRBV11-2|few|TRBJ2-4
CASSFPWDGKNIQYF
TGTGCCAGCAGCTTTCCTTGGGACGGAAAAAACATTCAGTACTTC
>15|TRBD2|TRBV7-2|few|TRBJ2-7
CASSPTSGSTYEQYF
TGTGCCAGCAGCCCGACTAGCGGGAGTACCTACGAGCAGTACTTC
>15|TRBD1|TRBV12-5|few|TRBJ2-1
CASGLGQFASYEQFF
TGTGCTAGTGGCCTGGGACAGTTTGCTTCGTATGAGCAGTTCTTC
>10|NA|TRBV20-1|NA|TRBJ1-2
CSAPNRGYTF
TGCAGTGCTCCAAATCGAGGCTACACCTTC
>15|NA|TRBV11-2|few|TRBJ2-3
CASSSNWGGTDTQYF
TGTGCCAGCAGCTCTAATTGGGGTGGCACAGATACGCAGTATTTT
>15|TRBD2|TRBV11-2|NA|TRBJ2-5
CASSLERGAGETQYF
TGTGCCAGCAGCTTGGAGCGGGGGGCGGGGGAGACCCAGTACTTC
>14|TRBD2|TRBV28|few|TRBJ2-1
CASTISGSYNEQFF
TGTGCCAGCACTATTAGCGGGAGCTACAATGAGCAGTTCTTC
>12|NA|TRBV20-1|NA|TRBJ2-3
CSAREDTDTQYF
TGCAGTGCTAGAGAAGACACAGATACGCAGTATTTT
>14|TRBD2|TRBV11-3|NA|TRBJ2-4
CASSPGLDENIQYF
TGTGCCAGCAGCCCCGGACTAGATGAAAACATTCAGTACTTC
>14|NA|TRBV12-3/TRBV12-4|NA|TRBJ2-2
CASTLGQFTGELFF
TGTGCCAGCACCCTAGGACAGTTCACCGGGGAGCTGTTTTTT
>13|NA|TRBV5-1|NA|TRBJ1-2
CASSLRQGHGYTF
TGCGCCAGCAGCTTGCGGCAGGGTCATGGCTACACCTTC
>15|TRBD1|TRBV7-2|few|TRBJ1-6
CASSLGSGGRSPLHF
TGTGCCAGCAGCTTAGGTTCAGGGGGTAGGTCACCCCTCCACTTT
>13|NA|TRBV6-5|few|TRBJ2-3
CASSYAGGDTQYF
TGTGCCAGCAGTTACGCAGGAGGTGATACGCAGTATTTT
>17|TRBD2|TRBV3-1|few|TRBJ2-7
CASSQALTSGGSYEQYF
TGTGCCAGCAGCCAAGCCCTGACTAGCGGGGGCTCCTACGAGCAGTACTTC
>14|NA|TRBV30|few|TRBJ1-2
CAWKFGGTSYGYTF
TGTGCCTGGAAATTTGGGGGAACTAGCTATGGCTACACCTTC
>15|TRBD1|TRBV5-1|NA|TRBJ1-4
CASSPGDSQNEKLFF
TGCGCCAGCAGCCCCGGGGACAGCCAAAATGAAAAACTGTTTTTT
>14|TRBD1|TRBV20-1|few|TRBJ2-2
CSASGTENTGELFF
TGCAGTGCTAGTGGGACAGAGAACACCGGGGAGCTGTTTTTT
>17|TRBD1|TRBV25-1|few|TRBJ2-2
CASSDPIGTGNSGELFF
TGTGCCAGCAGTGACCCTATCGGGACAGGGAACTCCGGGGAGCTGTTTTTT
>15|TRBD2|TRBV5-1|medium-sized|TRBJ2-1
CASSFGGGAVNEQFF
TGCGCCAGCAGCTTTGGCGGGGGGGCTGTGAATGAGCAGTTCTTC
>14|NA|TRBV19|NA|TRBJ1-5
CASSYRDSDQPQHF
TGTGCCAGTAGTTACCGGGATTCAGATCAGCCCCAGCATTTT
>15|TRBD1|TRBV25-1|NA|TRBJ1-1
CASSDQTGGATEAFF
TGTGCCAGCAGTGACCAGACAGGGGGAGCGACTGAAGCTTTCTTT
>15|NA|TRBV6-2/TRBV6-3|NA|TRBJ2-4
CASSSQAGMKNIQYF
TGTGCCAGCAGTTCCCAAGCGGGCATGAAAAACATTCAGTACTTC
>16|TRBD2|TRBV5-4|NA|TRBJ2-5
CASSLRSGGFQETQYF
TGTGCCAGCAGCTTGAGGTCGGGAGGGTTCCAAGAGACCCAGTACTTC
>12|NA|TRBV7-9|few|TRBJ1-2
CASSPARYGYTF
TGTGCCAGCAGCCCAGCACGGTATGGCTACACCTTC
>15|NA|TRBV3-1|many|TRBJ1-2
CASSQGSGAYYGYTF
TGTGCCAGCAGCCAAGGATCCGGTGCCTACTATGGCTACACCTTC
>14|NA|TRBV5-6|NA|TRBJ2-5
CASSRAVIQETQYF
TGTGCCAGCAGTCGCGCGGTCATCCAAGAGACCCAGTACTTC
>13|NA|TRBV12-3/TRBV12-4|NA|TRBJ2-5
CASGGMYQETQYF
TGTGCCAGCGGGGGGATGTACCAAGAGACCCAGTACTTC
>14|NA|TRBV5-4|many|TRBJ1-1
CASSLEASGTEAFF
TGTGCCAGCAGCCTAGAAGCCAGTGGGACTGAAGCTTTCTTT
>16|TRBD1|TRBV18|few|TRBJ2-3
CASSPPLGQGTDTQYF
TGTGCCAGCTCACCACCGCTGGGACAGGGCACAGATACGCAGTATTTT
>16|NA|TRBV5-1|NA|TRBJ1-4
CASSLGVAGPNEKLFF
TGCGCCAGCAGCTTGGGAGTGGCGGGGCCTAATGAAAAACTGTTTTTT
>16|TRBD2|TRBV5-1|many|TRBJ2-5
CASSLAASGPIETQYF
TGCGCCAGCAGCTTGGCGGCTAGCGGGCCGATAGAGACCCAGTACTTC
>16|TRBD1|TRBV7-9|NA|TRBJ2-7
CASSAGGTGMAYEQYF
TGTGCCAGCAGCGCTGGGGGGACAGGGATGGCCTACGAGCAGTACTTC
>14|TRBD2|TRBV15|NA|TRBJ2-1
CATSPSGRYNEQFF
TGTGCCACCAGTCCCAGCGGGAGGTACAATGAGCAGTTCTTC
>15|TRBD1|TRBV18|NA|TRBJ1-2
CASSSTRDRPYGYTF
TGTGCCAGCTCATCGACCCGGGACAGGCCCTATGGCTACACCTTC
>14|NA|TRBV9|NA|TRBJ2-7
CASSRGRSSYEQYF
TGTGCCAGCAGTAGAGGGAGAAGTTCCTACGAGCAGTACTTC
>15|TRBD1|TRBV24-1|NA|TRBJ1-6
CAGSRDSRYNSPLHF
TGTGCCGGATCCCGGGACAGCCGCTATAATTCACCCCTCCACTTT
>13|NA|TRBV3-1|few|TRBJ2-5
CASSQGTRETQYF
TGTGCCAGCAGCCAAGGGACCCGGGAGACCCAGTACTTC
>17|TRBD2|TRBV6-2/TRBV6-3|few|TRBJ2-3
CASSEPSGRASTDTQYF
TGTGCCAGCAGTGAACCTAGCGGGAGGGCTAGCACAGATACGCAGTATTTT
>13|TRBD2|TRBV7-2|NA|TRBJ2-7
CASSPAGGYEQYF
TGTGCCAGCAGCCCGGCGGGGGGGTACGAGCAGTACTTC
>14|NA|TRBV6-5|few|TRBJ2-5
CASSPGIFQETQYF
TGTGCCAGCAGTCCAGGGATTTTCCAAGAGACCCAGTACTTC
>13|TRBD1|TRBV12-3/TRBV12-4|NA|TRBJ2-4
CASSRRQGVVEYF
TGTGCCAGCAGTCGTCGGCAGGGGGTAGTCGAGTACTTC
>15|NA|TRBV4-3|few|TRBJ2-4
CASSQSPGAGNIQYF
TGCGCCAGCAGCCAAAGTCCGGGGGCGGGGAACATTCAGTACTTC
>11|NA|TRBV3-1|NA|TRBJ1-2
CASSTAFGYTF
TGTGCCAGCAGCACGGCATTTGGCTACACCTTC
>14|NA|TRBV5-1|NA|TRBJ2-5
CASSLTAGQETQYF
TGCGCCAGCAGCTTGACGGCGGGCCAAGAGACCCAGTACTTC